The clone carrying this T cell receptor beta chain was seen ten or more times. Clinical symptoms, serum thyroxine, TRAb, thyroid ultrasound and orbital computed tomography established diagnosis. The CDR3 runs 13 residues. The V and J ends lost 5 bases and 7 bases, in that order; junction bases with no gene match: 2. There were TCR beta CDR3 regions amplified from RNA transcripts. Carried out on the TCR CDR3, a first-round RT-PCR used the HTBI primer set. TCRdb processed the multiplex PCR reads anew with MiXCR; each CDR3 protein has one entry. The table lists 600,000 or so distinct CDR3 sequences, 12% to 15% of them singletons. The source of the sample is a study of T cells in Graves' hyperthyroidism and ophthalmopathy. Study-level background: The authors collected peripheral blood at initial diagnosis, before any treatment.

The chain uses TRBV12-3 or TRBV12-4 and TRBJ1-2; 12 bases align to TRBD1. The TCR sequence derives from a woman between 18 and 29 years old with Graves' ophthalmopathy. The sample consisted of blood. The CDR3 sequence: CASSGDRGPGYTF. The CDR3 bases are TGTGCCAGCAGTGGGGACAGGGGGCCTGGCTACACCTTC.